The present T cell receptor (beta chain) was sequenced within a study of response to subunit inactivated influenza vaccine. TCRdb reprocessed the RT-PCR reads via MiXCR and lists one record per CDR3 protein. The table shows 530,000 or so distinct CDR3 sequences, with roughly 10% occurring only once. The germline gives CDR1 MNHEY, CDR2 SVGEGT. The CDR3 consists of 12 residues. V gave up 6 bases and J gave up 5 bases, with 11 bases separating them. In regard to this clonotype: Its antigen is currently unknown.

Study-wide results and limits: It was the authors' suggestion that each seasonal influenza vaccination recruits few new T cells.

This receptor was obtained from a man aged 45-65 years who received an inactivated influenza vaccine. The gene calls are TRBV6-2 or TRBV6-3 and TRBJ2-7; D ambiguous. This specimen was PBMCs from blood, taken on the day of vaccination. The DNA for the CDR3 is TGTGCCAGCAGCTATACATCCCACGAGCAGTACTTC. This gives the protein CASSYTSHEQYF.